This record concerns one T cell receptor beta chain sequence. This clone's antigen is unknown. Within one base of it there is no much larger clone, and no base qualities were kept. This sample stems from a study of patients and donors after allogeneic stem cell transplantation (dated by TCRdb to 2020 to 2022). The library was built by means of RT-PCR. The sequencer listed for this sample is NextSeq 550. Starting from the raw public reads, TCRdb applied fastp trimming at Q25, assembled clones with MiXCR and retained in-frame beta chains. Merged by CDR3 protein, the rows form single entries marked with the most common genes and DNA. This sample is represented by about 960,000 distinct CDR3 sequences; under 20% of them were singletons. The ten largest clonotypes hold 6% of the sample. Per the germline V gene, SGHRS is the CDR1 and YFSETQ is the CDR2. From V the trimming removes 6 bases and from J it removes 1 base, while the gene matches leave 10 bases of the junction unaccounted for. From its cysteine to its phenylalanine, the CDR3 spans 16 amino acids. Of all the DNA, just the CDR3 is kept, 48 bases in frame from base 1.

The TCR sequence derives from a human donor who was either an allogeneic HSCT recipient or a stem cell or donor lymphocyte infusion donor (not recorded which). It is not recorded whose cells these are; they may come from a transplant donor. The chain was built from TRBV5-1 and TRBJ2-3, with 8 bases matching TRBD2. Sample: blood, either unsorted or a sorted T cell fraction (not recorded which). The DNA sequence reads TGCGCCAGCACCTGGGGATTAGCGGGGCGCACAGATACGCAGTATTTT. The translation is CASTWGLAGRTDTQYF. Reference TRBV5-1 and TRBJ2-3 genes cover what lies past the CDR3, so the full variable domain is KAGVTQTPRYLIKTRGQQVTLSCSPISGHRSVSWYQQTPGQGLQFLFEYFSETQRNKGNFPGRFSGRQFSNSRSEMNVSTLELGDSALYLCASTWGLAGRTDTQYFGPGTRLTVL.